This entry features one T cell receptor (beta chain) sequence. This sample is part of a study of CD8 T cells in Susac syndrome. Reverse transcription of roughly 0.45 to 1 ug RNA was carried out with random hexamers. TCRdb itself ran the immunoSEQ multiplex PCR reads through MiXCR, one entry per CDR3 protein. The table shows some 110,000 distinct CDR3 sequences, with under 96% occurring only once. Germline lookup yields CDR1 SGDLS and CDR2 YYNGEE. This CDR3 spans 15 amino acids. Trimming left V 0 bases short and J 0 bases short, with 7 bases between. This chain links TRBV9 with TRBJ2-1; D call uncertain. This clonotype originated in a human donor with Susac syndrome. Sequenced: CD4+ T cells from PBMCs. The CDR3, as DNA: TGTGCCAGCAGCGTAGTGGGAAGCTCCTACAATGAGCAGTTCTTC. Its protein is CASSVVGSSYNEQFF.